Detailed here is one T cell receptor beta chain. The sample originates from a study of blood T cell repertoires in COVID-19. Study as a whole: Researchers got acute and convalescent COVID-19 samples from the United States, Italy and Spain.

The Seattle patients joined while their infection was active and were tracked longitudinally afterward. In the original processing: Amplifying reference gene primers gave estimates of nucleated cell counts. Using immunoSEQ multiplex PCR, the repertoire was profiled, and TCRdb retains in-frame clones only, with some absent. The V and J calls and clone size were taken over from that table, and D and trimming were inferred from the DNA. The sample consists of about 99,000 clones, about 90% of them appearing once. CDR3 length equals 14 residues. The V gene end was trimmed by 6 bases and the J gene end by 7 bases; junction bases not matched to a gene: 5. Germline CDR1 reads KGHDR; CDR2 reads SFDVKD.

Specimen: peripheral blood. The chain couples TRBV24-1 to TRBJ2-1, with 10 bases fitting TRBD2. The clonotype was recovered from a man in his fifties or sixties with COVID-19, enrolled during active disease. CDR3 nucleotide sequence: TGTGCCACCAGTTTCAGCGGGGGGGCTAATGAGCAGTTCTTC. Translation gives CATSFSGGANEQFF.